The rows below give T cell receptor beta chains drawn from one sample of a study of immune evolution from preneoplasia to lung adenocarcinoma. The protocol was immunoSEQ multiplex PCR, while the TCRdb copy is restricted to in-frame clones and leaves out a portion. The table lists fewer than 8,000 clones, roughly 79% of them singletons. The source material was FFPE minimally invasive lung adenocarcinoma tissue. The source is a person aged 50 to 70 with lung adenocarcinoma. Both conserved end residues are part of each CDR3. Each record gives: clone size, V gene, D gene, J gene, CDR3 protein, CDR3 DNA. A D gene is named only where the DNA matches it firmly. Expanded clones get a size class; other rows say once, few or many, or leave the size out.

>NA|TRBV7-2|NA|TRBJ2-1
CASSRLRASWDEQFF
TGTGCCAGCAGCCGCTTACGGGCTTCCTGGGATGAGCAGTTCTTC
>few|TRBV29-1|NA|TRBJ1-1
CSVDLGTRREAFF
TGCAGCGTTGATCTAGGGACCCGTCGTGAAGCTTTCTTT
>NA|TRBV7-9|NA|TRBJ2-3
CASSLAYRDTQYF
TGTGCCAGCAGCTTAGCGTACAGAGATACGCAGTATTTT
>NA|TRBV30|NA|TRBJ2-6
CAWTPASGANVLTF
TGTGCCTGGACTCCTGCCTCTGGGGCCAACGTCCTGACTTTC
>NA|TRBV5-1|NA|TRBJ1-1
CASSLAGSEAFF
TGCGCCAGCAGCTTGGCTGGGAGTGAAGCTTTCTTT
>few|TRBV28|NA|TRBJ2-5
CASEDGGPGETQYF
TGTGCCAGCGAGGACGGGGGGCCCGGAGAGACCCAGTACTTC
>once|TRBV5-5|TRBD1|TRBJ2-5
CASGETGVGTQYF
TGTGCCAGCGGCGAGACAGGGGTCGGGACCCAGTACTTC
>NA|TRBV4-1|TRBD2|TRBJ2-7
CASSQGTRIPEQYF
TGCGCCAGCAGCCAAGGGACTAGGATCCCCGAGCAGTACTTC
>NA|TRBV5-1|TRBD1|TRBJ1-4
CASSPQGQDQKLFF
TGCGCCAGCAGCCCGCAAGGACAGGACCAAAAACTGTTTTTT
>NA|TRBV2|NA|TRBJ1-2
CASSADFYEGYTF
TGTGCCAGCAGTGCGGACTTTTATGAGGGCTACACCTTC
>NA|TRBV21-1|NA|TRBJ2-7
CASSKAGDAYEQYF
TGTGCCAGCAGCAAAGCAGGGGACGCCTACGAGCAGTACTTC
>few|TRBV7-9|NA|TRBJ2-1
CASSPQTRNEQFF
TGTGCCAGCAGCCCACAAACCCGGAATGAGCAGTTCTTC
>few|TRBV29-1|TRBD2|TRBJ2-7
CSVVGETSAYEQYF
TGCAGCGTTGTAGGTGAGACTAGCGCCTACGAGCAGTACTTC
>NA|TRBV28|NA|TRBJ2-2
CASRDAGDGELFF
TGTGCCAGCAGGGACGCAGGGGATGGGGAGCTGTTTTTT
>NA|TRBV4-2|TRBD1|TRBJ1-2
CASSTSGGEVYNYGYTF
TGTGCCAGCAGCACATCAGGGGGCGAAGTTTATAACTATGGCTACACCTTC
>NA|TRBV15|NA|TRBJ1-2
CATSRDREYYGYTF
TGTGCCACCAGCAGAGACAGGGAGTACTATGGCTACACCTTC
>NA|TRBV2|NA|TRBJ2-7
CASSLENYSYEQYF
TGTGCCAGCAGTCTCGAAAACTACTCCTACGAGCAGTACTTC
>NA|TRBV6-6|TRBD1|TRBJ1-5
CASSQGGQPQHF
TGTGCCAGCAGCCAGGGGGGTCAGCCCCAGCATTTT
>few|TRBV7-2|TRBD1|TRBJ1-6
CASSNTRQGANSPLHF
TGTGCCAGCAGCAATACCCGACAGGGGGCAAATTCACCCCTCCACTTT
>NA|TRBV2|TRBD1|TRBJ1-1
CASSARQGVNTEAFF
TGTGCCAGCAGTGCCCGACAGGGGGTGAACACTGAAGCTTTCTTT
>NA|TRBV29-1|NA|TRBJ2-5
CSVEVRAGAPKTQYF
TGCAGCGTTGAAGTTAGAGCGGGTGCCCCGAAGACCCAGTACTTC
>once|TRBV28|TRBD2|TRBJ2-7
CASSFWLAGERAYEQYF
TGTGCCAGCAGTTTTTGGCTAGCGGGAGAGAGGGCCTACGAGCAGTACTTC
>NA|TRBV25-1|TRBD1|TRBJ1-6
CASRETSAGTVNSPLHF
TGTGCCAGCAGAGAAACCTCAGCCGGGACAGTTAATTCACCCCTCCACTTT
>NA|TRBV4-3|NA|TRBJ1-2
CASSHWGSSPGYGYTF
TGCGCCAGCAGCCATTGGGGCTCTTCCCCGGGCTATGGCTACACCTTC
>large|TRBV5-6|NA|TRBJ1-6
CASSLEQNSPLHF
TGTGCCAGCAGCTTGGAACAGAATTCACCCCTCCACTTT
>NA|TRBV29-1|NA|TRBJ2-5
CSVTFSKPGETQYF
TGCAGCGTGACCTTCAGTAAACCTGGAGAGACCCAGTACTTC
>NA|TRBV2|TRBD1|TRBJ1-1
CASSPQGARTEAFF
TGTGCCAGCAGCCCCCAGGGGGCCCGAACTGAAGCTTTCTTT
>NA|TRBV6-5|NA|TRBJ1-2
CASSSEGRNYGYTF
TGTGCCAGCAGTTCCGAGGGACGAAACTATGGCTACACCTTC
>NA|TRBV7-2|NA|TRBJ2-5
CASSLFTETQYF
TGTGCCAGCAGCTTATTTACGGAGACCCAGTACTTC
>NA|TRBV18|TRBD2|TRBJ2-1
CASSPRTSLSEQFF
TGTGCCAGCTCACCACGGACTAGTCTTAGTGAGCAGTTCTTC
>NA|TRBV7-9|NA|TRBJ2-5
CASSYPPAGKETQYF
TGTGCCAGCAGCTACCCCCCGGCAGGGAAAGAGACCCAGTACTTC
>NA|TRBV28|NA|TRBJ2-3
CASSSQDGTDTQYF
TGTGCCAGCAGTTCCCAGGACGGCACAGATACGCAGTATTTT
>NA|TRBV29-1|NA|TRBJ1-4
CSVGNEKLFF
TGCAGCGTTGGTAATGAAAAACTGTTTTTT
>NA|TRBV5-1|TRBD1|TRBJ1-2
CASSLGPQGNYGYTF
TGCGCCAGCAGCTTGGGACCACAGGGGAACTATGGCTACACCTTC
>NA|TRBV29-1|NA|TRBJ2-1
CSVEDLRGFGDNEQFF
TGCAGCGTTGAAGATCTGCGTGGGTTTGGGGACAATGAGCAGTTCTTC
>NA|TRBV5-1|NA|TRBJ1-4
CASSPESTSNEKLFF
TGCGCCAGCAGCCCGGAGAGCACAAGTAATGAAAAACTGTTTTTT
>NA|TRBV10-3|TRBD2|TRBJ2-3
CAISGQRDSSTDTQYF
TGTGCCATCAGTGGGCAGCGGGACTCTAGCACAGATACGCAGTATTTT
>once|TRBV28|TRBD1|TRBJ1-2
CASKDRGRFYGYTF
TGTGCCAGCAAAGACAGGGGGCGCTTCTATGGCTACACCTTC
>few|TRBV4-2|NA|TRBJ1-2
CASSQDNLRGNGYTF
TGTGCCAGCAGCCAAGATAATTTGAGGGGCAATGGCTACACCTTC
>NA|TRBV29-1|NA|TRBJ1-1
CSVAVGGMNTEAFF
TGCAGCGTTGCGGTTGGAGGGATGAACACTGAAGCTTTCTTT
>few|TRBV2|TRBD1|TRBJ2-7
CASSPTTTGIVEQYF
TGTGCCAGTTCTCCCACTACGACAGGGATCGTAGAGCAGTACTTC
>NA|TRBV5-5|NA|TRBJ2-3
CASSLGPRTSTDTQYF
TGTGCCAGCAGCTTAGGTCCTCGAACTAGCACAGATACGCAGTATTTT
>few|TRBV6-6|NA|TRBJ1-1
CASRGGGMNTEAFF
TGTGCCAGCAGGGGGGGCGGCATGAACACTGAAGCTTTCTTT
>once|TRBV15|NA|TRBJ2-1
CATSPEGIRYNEQFF
TGTGCCACCAGCCCGGAAGGGATCCGATACAATGAGCAGTTCTTC
>NA|TRBV5-1|NA|TRBJ2-7
CASSFSAGGAYEQYF
TGCGCCAGCAGCTTTTCGGCAGGGGGGGCCTACGAGCAGTACTTC
>once|TRBV10-1|TRBD2|TRBJ2-2
CASSAAGVAGANTGELFF
TGCGCCAGCAGTGCCGCCGGGGTGGCGGGGGCGAACACCGGGGAGCTGTTTTTT
>NA|TRBV28|NA|TRBJ2-3
CASSFLSGTDTQYF
TGTGCCAGCAGTTTTTTGTCAGGGACAGATACGCAGTATTTT
>NA|TRBV5-1|NA|TRBJ1-4
CASSLEGLWEKLFF
TGCGCCAGCAGCTTGGAGGGTCTTTGGGAAAAACTGTTTTTT
>few|TRBV30|NA|TRBJ1-2
CAWSEEYRGYTF
TGTGCCTGGAGTGAGGAGTACAGGGGCTACACCTTC